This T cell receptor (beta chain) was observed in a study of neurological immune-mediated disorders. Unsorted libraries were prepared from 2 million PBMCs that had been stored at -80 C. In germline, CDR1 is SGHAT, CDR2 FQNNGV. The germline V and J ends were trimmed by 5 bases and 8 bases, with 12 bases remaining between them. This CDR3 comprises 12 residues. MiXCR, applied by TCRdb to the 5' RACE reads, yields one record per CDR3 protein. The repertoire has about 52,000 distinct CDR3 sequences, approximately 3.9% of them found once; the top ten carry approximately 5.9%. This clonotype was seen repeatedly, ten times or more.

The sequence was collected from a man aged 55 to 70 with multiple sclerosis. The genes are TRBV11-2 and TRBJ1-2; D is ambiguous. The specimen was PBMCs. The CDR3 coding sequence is TGTGCCAGCAGCGGAATAGGCTACGGCTACACCTTC. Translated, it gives CASSGIGYGYTF.